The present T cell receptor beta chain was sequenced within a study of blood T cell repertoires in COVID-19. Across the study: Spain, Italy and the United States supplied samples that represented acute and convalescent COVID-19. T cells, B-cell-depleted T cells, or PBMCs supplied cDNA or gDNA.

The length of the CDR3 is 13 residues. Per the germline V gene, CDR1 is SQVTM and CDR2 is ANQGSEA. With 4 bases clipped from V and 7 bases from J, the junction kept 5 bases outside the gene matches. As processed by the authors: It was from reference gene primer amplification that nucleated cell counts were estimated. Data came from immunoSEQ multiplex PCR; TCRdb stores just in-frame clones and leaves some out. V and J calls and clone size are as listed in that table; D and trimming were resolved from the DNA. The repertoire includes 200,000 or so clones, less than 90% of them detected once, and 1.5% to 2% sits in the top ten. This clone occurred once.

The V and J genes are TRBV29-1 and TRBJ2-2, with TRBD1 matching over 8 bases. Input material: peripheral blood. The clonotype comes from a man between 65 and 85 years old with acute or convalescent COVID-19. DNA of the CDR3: TGCAGCGTTGGGCAGGGGGCTTTCGGGGAGCTGTTTTTT. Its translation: CSVGQGAFGELFF.